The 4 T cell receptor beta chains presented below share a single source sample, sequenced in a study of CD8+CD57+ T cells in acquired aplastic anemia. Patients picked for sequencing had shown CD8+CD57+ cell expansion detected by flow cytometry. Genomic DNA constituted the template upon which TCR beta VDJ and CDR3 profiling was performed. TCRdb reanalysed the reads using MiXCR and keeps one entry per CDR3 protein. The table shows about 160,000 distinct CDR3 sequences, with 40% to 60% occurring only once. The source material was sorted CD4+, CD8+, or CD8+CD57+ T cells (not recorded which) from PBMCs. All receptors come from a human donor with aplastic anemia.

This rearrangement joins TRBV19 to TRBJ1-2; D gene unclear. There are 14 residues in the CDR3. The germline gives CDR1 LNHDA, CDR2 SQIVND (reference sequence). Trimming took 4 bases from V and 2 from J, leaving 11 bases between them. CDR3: CASSRPNSNYGYTF. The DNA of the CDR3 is TGTGCCAGTAGTAGGCCCAACAGCAACTATGGCTACACCTTC.

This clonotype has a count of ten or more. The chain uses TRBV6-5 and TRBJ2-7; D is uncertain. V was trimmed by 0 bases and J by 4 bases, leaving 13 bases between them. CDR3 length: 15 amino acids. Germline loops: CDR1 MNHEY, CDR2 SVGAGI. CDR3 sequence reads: CASSYSVVPPYEQYF. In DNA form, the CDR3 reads TGTGCCAGCAGTTACTCGGTAGTCCCCCCATACGAGCAGTACTTC.

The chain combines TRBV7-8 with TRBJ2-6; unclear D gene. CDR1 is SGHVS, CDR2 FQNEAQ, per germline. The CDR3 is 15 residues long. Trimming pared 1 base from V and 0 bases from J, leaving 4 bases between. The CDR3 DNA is TGTGCCAGCAGCTTAGGGGCCTCTGGGGCCAACGTCCTGACTTTC. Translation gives CASSLGASGANVLTF.

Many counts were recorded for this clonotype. CDR3: CATSDYPLEKLFF. The CDR3 nucleotides are TGTGCCACCAGTGACTACCCATTGGAAAAACTGTTTTTT. The V gene is TRBV24-1, the J gene TRBJ1-4; D is unresolved. Trimming removed 4 bases at V and 8 bases at J, with 10 bases between. Germline V gene data show CDR1 as KGHDR and CDR2 as SFDVKD. CDR3 size: 13 residues.